The clone carrying this T cell receptor beta chain showed up many times. What it binds is unknown. This CDR3 is 14 amino acids long. V lost 4 bases and J lost 4; bases outside the gene matches: 2. Germline values: CDR1 SNHLY, CDR2 FYNNEI. This sample was taken from a study of regulatory T cells in long-lasting Graves disease. Whole-study findings and limits: Favored gene segments in persistent disease were TRBV28, TRBJ1-2 and TRBJ2-5.

Time point of the sample: newly diagnosed GD, antithyroid drugs for less than 3 months. From RNA extracted from PBMCs, the TCR library was made. Arm-PCR of CDR3 regions and iRepertoire HTBI primers were the basis on which TCR beta libraries were built. MiXCR, applied by TCRdb to the multiplex PCR reads, yields one record per CDR3 protein. This sample has some 250,000 distinct CDR3 sequences, with 15% to 20% found just once. This TCR was recovered from a female donor with Graves disease. The chain carries TRBV2 and TRBJ2-7; TRBD1 matches 12 bases. The starting material was peripheral blood mononuclear cells (PBMCs), obtained at new diagnosis, from a patient treated with antithyroid drugs. The CDR3 coding sequence is TGTGCCAGCAGTGGGGACAGGGGGCTTTACGAGCAGTACTTC. Its translation: CASSGDRGLYEQYF.